This T cell receptor (beta chain) comes out of a study of OX40 agonist ivuxolimab in advanced cancers. About the full investigation: The costimulatory receptor OX40 (CD134) was targeted by ivuxolimab, a fully human IgG2 agonistic monoclonal antibody. Of the approximately 53 patients in dose escalation, about 20 had hepatocellular carcinoma, roughly 15 had melanoma, 9 had renal cell carcinoma and 9 had head and neck cancer. The monotherapy dose-escalation portion (N = 52 patients) of the phase I ivuxolimab trial is reported in the paper. Partial responses occurred in three dose-escalation patients: two with cutaneous melanoma and one with hepatocellular carcinoma. Intravenous ivuxolimab was administered to patients every 2 weeks at six dose levels: 0.01, 0.1, 0.3, 1.5, 3 and 10 mg/kg. The point of sequencing TCRbeta in the periphery was to test whether ivuxolimab changed TCR sequence diversity and drove clonal T-cell expansion. Patients were allowed to have had prior anti-PD-1, anti-PD-L1 or anti-CTLA-4 therapy, and around 37% of the dose-escalation patients had previously received checkpoint inhibitors. In the dose-escalation cohort, 82.7% of patients were male, and the mean age was roughly 60 years with a range of about 20 to 80.

The trial excluded patients who had a history of autoimmune disease or who were on systemic immunosuppression. Peripheral blood for TCR sequencing was collected from all dose cohorts at baseline, on cycle 4 day 1, and on cycle 7 day 1. The samples were drawn from a first-in-human, open-label, multicenter phase I dose-escalation trial of ivuxolimab. The trial enrolled adults with locally advanced or metastatic head and neck squamous cell, hepatocellular, melanoma or renal cell carcinoma. Before TCR sequencing, CD4+ and CD8+ T cells were separately sorted from peripheral blood. Study-wide findings and limitations: After ivuxolimab, more expanded clones were found on average in CD8+ T cells than in CD4+ T cells. Low levels of normalized T-cell clonal expansion were also seen in some patients who did not respond. At doses from 0.1 to 3.0 mg/kg, clonal expansion was seen in both CD4+ and CD8+ blood T cells between baseline and week 6. The antigen specificity of the peripheral T cells that underwent clonal expansion was not determined. In the 0.1-3.0 mg/kg groups, partial responders had among the lowest normalized peripheral clonal expansion, particularly in CD8+ T cells.

For sequencing of the TCRbeta CDR3 region, genomic DNA was extracted from the sorted cells. TCRbeta CDR3 regions were sequenced using the immunoSEQ Assay. TCRdb took this table from immuneACCESS and kept in-frame rearrangements with V and J called. Such tables lack part of the clones; where checked against another copy, unresolved V genes explain under half of the gap, and the rest is unexplained. The sample profile shows over 85,000 clones; more than 85% of them were found once. The ten largest clones add up to around 0.25% of the sample. To note about this clone: It lacks a known antigen. Within one base of it there is no much larger clone, and no base qualities were kept.

The junction shows trimming of 2 bases on V and 7 bases on J, plus 6 bases between the germline ends. The germline V gene (reference sequence) yields MNHEY for CDR1 and SMNVEV for CDR2. The CDR3, from cysteine to phenylalanine, totals 12 residues. Only CDR3 DNA is held: 36 bases, read in frame from base 1. The TCR was taken from an adult with an advanced solid tumor such as melanoma, head and neck, liver or kidney cancer. This specimen was CD4+ or CD8+ T cells sorted from blood, taken in a trial of the OX40 agonist ivuxolimab. The chain is encoded by TRBV27 joined to TRBJ1-5; TRBD1 is perhaps the D gene, given 6 matching bases. The DNA is as follows: TGTGCCAGCAGTTTAGGGGGCCAGCCCCAGCATTTT. This is translated as CASSLGGQPQHF.